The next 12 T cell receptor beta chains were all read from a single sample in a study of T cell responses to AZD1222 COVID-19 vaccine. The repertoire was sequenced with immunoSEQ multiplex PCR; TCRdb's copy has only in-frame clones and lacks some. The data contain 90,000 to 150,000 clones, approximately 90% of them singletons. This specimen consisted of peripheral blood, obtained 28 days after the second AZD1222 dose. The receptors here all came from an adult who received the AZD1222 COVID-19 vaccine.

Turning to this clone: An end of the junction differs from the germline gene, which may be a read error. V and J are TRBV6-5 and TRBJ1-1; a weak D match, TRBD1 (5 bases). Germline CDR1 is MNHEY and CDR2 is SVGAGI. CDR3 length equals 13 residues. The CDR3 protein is CASSYGVGYRDAF. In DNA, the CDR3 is TGTGCCAGCAGTTACGGAGTAGGGTACCGGGACGCCTTT.

The CDR3 nucleotides read TGTGCCAGCAGCCCCCGGGGCAGTTCACCACTTGGAAACACCATATATTTT. It codes for CASSPRGSSPLGNTIYF. V usage is TRBV21-1 and J usage is TRBJ1-3. TRBV21-1 is a pseudogene segment. There are 17 residues in the CDR3.

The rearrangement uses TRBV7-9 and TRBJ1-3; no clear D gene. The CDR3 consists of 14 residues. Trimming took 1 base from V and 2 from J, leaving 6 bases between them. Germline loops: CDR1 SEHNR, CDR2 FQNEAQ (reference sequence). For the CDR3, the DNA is TGTGCCAGCAGCTTAGGGGGTCCTGGAAACACCATATATTTT. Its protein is CASSLGGPGNTIYF.

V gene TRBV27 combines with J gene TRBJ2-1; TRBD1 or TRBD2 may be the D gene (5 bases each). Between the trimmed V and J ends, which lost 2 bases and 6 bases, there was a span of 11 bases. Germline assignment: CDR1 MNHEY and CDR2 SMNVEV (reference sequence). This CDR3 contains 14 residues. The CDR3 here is CASSLRGVRNEQFF. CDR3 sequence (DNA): TGTGCCAGCAGTTTACGAGGGGTACGCAATGAGCAGTTCTTC.

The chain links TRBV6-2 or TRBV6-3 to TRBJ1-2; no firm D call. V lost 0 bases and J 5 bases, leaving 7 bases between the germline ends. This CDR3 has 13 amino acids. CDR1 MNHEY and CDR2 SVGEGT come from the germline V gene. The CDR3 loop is CASSYSRPYGYTF. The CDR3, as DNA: TGTGCCAGCAGTTACTCGAGGCCATATGGCTACACCTTC.

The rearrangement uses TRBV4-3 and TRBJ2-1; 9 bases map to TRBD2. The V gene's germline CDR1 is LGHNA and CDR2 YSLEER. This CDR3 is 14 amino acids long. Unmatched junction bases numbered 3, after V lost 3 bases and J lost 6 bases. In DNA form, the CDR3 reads TGCGCCAGCAGCCACCGCGGGAGGGGCAATGAGCAGTTCTTC. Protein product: CASSHRGRGNEQFF.

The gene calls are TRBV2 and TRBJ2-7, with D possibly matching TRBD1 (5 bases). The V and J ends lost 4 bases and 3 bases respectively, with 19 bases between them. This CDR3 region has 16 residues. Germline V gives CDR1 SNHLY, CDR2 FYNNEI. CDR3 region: CASSGGPQETFYEQYF. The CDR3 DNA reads TGTGCCAGCAGTGGTGGCCCACAGGAGACCTTCTACGAGCAGTACTTC. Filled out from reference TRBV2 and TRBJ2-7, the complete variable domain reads EPEVTQTPSHQVTQMGQEVILRCVPISNHLYFYWYRQILGQKVEFLVSFYNNEISEKSEIFDDQFSVERPDGSNFTLKIRSTKLEDSAMYFCASSGGPQETFYEQYFGPGTRLTVT.

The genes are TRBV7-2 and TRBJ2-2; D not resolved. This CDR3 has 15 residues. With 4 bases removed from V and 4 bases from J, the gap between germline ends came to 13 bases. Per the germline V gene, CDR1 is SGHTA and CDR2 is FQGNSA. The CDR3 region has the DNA TGTGCCAGCAGCTCCGCGCTCGTTGCCACCGGGGAGCTGTTTTTT. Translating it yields CASSSALVATGELFF.

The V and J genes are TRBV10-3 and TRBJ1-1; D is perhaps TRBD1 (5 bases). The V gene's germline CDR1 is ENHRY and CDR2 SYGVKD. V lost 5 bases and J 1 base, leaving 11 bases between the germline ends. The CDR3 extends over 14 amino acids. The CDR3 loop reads CAISYDSKNTEAFF. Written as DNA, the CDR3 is TGTGCCATCAGTTACGACAGTAAGAACACTGAAGCTTTCTTT.

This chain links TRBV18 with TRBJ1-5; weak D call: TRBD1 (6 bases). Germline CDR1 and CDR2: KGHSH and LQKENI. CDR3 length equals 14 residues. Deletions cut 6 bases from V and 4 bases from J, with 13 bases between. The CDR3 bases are TGTGCCAGCTCGTCGTCGGGACAAAATCAGCCCCAGCATTTT. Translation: CASSSSGQNQPQHF.

DNA of the CDR3: TGTGCCAGCAGCTCCCAGGGGGGTAGCCCTAATCAGCCCCAGCATTTT. Translating gives CASSSQGGSPNQPQHF. V is TRBV7-2 and J is TRBJ1-5; 7 bases agree with TRBD1. The CDR3 sequence is 16 residues long. V lost 4 bases and J lost 4; bases outside the gene matches: 10. Germline lookup yields CDR1 SGHTA and CDR2 FQGNSA.

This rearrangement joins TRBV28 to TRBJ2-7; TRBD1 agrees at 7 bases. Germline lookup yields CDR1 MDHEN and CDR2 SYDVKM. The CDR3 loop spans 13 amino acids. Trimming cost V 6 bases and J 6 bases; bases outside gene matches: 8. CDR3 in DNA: TGTGCCAGCAGGGGGACAGCTCAGAGCGAGCAGTACTTC. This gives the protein CASRGTAQSEQYF.